The 8 T cell receptor beta chains reported below all come from one sample, sequenced in a study of cytomegalovirus exposure and HLA in healthy donors. Primers included in the PCR were 60 Vbeta and 13 Jbeta primers. The repertoire was sequenced with immunoSEQ multiplex PCR; TCRdb's copy has only in-frame clones and lacks some. The repertoire holds 120,000 or so clones, with roughly a tenth as singletons. Sequences were obtained from PBMCs. Receptors originate from a young woman in good health and CMV-seropositive.

There are a few counts of this clone. V usage is TRBV7-9 and J usage is TRBJ2-1, with D perhaps matching TRBD1 (6 bases). CDR3 length equals 15 residues. CDR1 is SEHNR, CDR2 FQNEAQ, per germline (reference sequence). Trimming took 5 bases from V and 0 from J, leaving 11 bases between them. The CDR3 protein is CASSAQGSSYNEQFF. CDR3 nucleotides: TGTGCCAGCAGCGCACAGGGAAGCTCCTACAATGAGCAGTTCTTC.

CDR3 nucleotides: TGTGCCTGGAGTAAGGGGCCGATGAAGGGTTACACTGAAGCTTTCTTT. Its translation: CAWSKGPMKGYTEAFF. The chain combines TRBV30 with TRBJ1-1; D perhaps matches TRBD1 (5 bases). CDR1 GTSNPN and CDR2 SVGIG come from the germline V gene (reference sequence). CDR3 length: 16 residues. With 2 bases removed from V and 3 bases from J, the gap between germline ends came to 19 bases.

This chain uses TRBV7-6 with TRBJ1-1; TRBD1 is a possible D gene (5 bases). The V gene lost 1 base and the J gene lost 1 base, with 16 bases spanning the gap. In germline, CDR1 is SGHVS, CDR2 FNYEAQ. The CDR3 extends over 17 amino acids. The CDR3 DNA reads as TGTGCCAGCAGCTTAGATGGGAGGGCCGGGGGGAACACTGAAGCTTTCTTT. Amino acids: CASSLDGRAGGNTEAFF.

This CDR3 reads CASRSRQGVDEQYF. The CDR3 DNA sequence: TGTGCCAGCAGATCCCGACAGGGTGTGGACGAGCAGTACTTC. V is TRBV28 and J is TRBJ2-7, with 7 bases that match TRBD1. This CDR3 is built from 14 residues. Germline V CDR1 and CDR2: MDHEN, SYDVKM. V lost 6 bases to trimming and J lost 5 bases; unmatched junction nucleotides: 10.

V gene TRBV28 combines with J gene TRBJ2-7; 8 bases agree with TRBD1. With V trimmed by 4 bases and J by 6 bases, 8 bases remained unmatched. The CDR3 is 14 residues long. The germline V gene encodes CDR1 MDHEN and CDR2 SYDVKM. The CDR3 coding sequence is TGTGCCAGCAGTTACCCGGACAGGGTCGGCGAGCAGTACTTC. Residues: CASSYPDRVGEQYF.

In this sample, this clone turned up a few times. Since no conserved phenylalanine or tryptophan closes the CDR3, a read error is the likely cause. The chain couples TRBV6-5 to TRBJ1-2; 7 bases match TRBD1. Germline CDR1 reads MNHEY; CDR2 reads SVGAGI. The CDR3 consists of 15 residues. V gave up 5 bases and J gave up 4 bases; unmatched junction bases: 10. For the CDR3, the DNA is TGTGCCAGCAGTCCCAAAGACAGGGAGAGCTATGGCTACACCCTC. This sequence encodes CASSPKDRESYGYTL.

Of note for this clone: Distinct nucleotide sequences in the sample also encode this CDR3. The chain carries TRBV29-1 and TRBJ1-3; the D is unclear. The CDR3 covers 15 residues. From germline, CDR1 is SQVTM and CDR2 ANQGSEA. V lost 0 bases, J lost 1 base, and 10 bases lay in between. CDR3 coding DNA: TGCAGCGTTGAAGATCGGGGAAATTCTGGAAACACCATATATTTT. Amino acids: CSVEDRGNSGNTIYF.

This clone turned up a few times. V is TRBV6-5 and J is TRBJ2-3; unclear D gene. V was pared by 6 bases and J by 4 bases, with 5 bases between. The length of the CDR3 is 11 residues. Per germline, CDR1 MNHEY and CDR2 SVGAGI. The CDR3 DNA follows: TGTGCCAGCAGAAGAGCAGATACGCAGTATTTT. Translation: CASRRADTQYF.